This TCR beta chain was documented in a study of blood T cell repertoires in COVID-19. Study-wide context: The analysed material was cDNA or gDNA that came from T cells, B-cell-depleted T cells, or PBMCs.

In germline, CDR1 is SGDLS, CDR2 YYNGEE. The V and J ends lost 0 bases and 5 bases respectively, with 15 bases between them. The CDR3 sequence is 15 residues long. Seattle researchers signed up patients amid active infection and tracked them longitudinally. Measured with immunoSEQ multiplex PCR; TCRdb has only the in-frame clones, and not every one. Of 150,000 to 200,000 clones in the sample, about 85% were seen once. This TCR came from a woman in her forties with COVID-19, enrolled during active disease. Sequencing input: peripheral blood. This chain connects TRBV9 to TRBJ2-7; a weak D match, TRBD1 (5 bases). The CDR3 DNA follows: TGTGCCAGCAGCGTAGCGGGCGGACAATGGGACGAGCAGTACTTC. This translates into CASSVAGGQWDEQYF.